The source of this T cell receptor (beta chain) is a study of T-cell memory formation after mild COVID-19. Ten or more counts support this clonotype. Via MiXCR, TCRdb re-called the 5' RACE reads, giving one row per CDR3 protein. The sample lists about 190,000 distinct CDR3 sequences, approximately 10% seen once, with 3% to 3.5% in the top ten. CDR3 length: 12 amino acids. V lost 4 bases, J lost 7 bases, and 9 bases lay in between. Germline CDR1 MNHEY, CDR2 SVGEGT. Sequencing used PBMCs or a T cell subset sorted from them (not recorded which). V usage is TRBV6-2 or TRBV6-3 and J usage is TRBJ2-3; a weak D match, TRBD2 (5 bases). The TCR comes from a man between 18 and 35 years old who had mild COVID-19 (a few samples of this study predate the infection). Cell type and time point are not known. This CDR3 reads CASSSRVHTQYF. The CDR3 nucleotides read TGTGCCAGCAGTTCGAGGGTCCATACGCAGTATTTT.